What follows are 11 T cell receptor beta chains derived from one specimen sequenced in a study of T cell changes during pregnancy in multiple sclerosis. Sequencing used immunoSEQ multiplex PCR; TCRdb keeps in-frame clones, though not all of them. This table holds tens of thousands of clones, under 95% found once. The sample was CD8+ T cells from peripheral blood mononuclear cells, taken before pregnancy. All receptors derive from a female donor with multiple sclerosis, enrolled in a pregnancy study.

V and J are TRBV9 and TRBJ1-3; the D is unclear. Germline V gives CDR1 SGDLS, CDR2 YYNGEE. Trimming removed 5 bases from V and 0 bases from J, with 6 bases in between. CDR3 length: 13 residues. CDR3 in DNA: TGTGCCAGCAGGACTAACTCTGGAAACACCATATATTTT. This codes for CASRTNSGNTIYF.

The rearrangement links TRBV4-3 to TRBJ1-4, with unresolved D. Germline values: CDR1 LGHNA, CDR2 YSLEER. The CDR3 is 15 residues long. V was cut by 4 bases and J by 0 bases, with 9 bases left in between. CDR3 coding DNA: TGCGCCAGCAGCCTCTCGAGCGCAACTAATGAAAAACTGTTTTTT. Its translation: CASSLSSATNEKLFF.

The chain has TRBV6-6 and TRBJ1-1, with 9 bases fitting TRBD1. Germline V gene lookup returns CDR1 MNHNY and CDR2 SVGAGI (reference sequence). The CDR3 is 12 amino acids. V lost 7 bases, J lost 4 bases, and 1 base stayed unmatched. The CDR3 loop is CASMTGGTEAFF. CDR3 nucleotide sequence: TGTGCCAGCATGACAGGGGGCACTGAAGCTTTCTTT.

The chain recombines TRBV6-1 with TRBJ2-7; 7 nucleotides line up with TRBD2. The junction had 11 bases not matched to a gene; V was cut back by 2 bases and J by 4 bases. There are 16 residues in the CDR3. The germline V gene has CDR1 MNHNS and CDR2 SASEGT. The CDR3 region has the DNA TGTGCCAGCAGTGAACGACTTGGACTAGGAGAATACGAGCAGTACTTC. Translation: CASSERLGLGEYEQYF.

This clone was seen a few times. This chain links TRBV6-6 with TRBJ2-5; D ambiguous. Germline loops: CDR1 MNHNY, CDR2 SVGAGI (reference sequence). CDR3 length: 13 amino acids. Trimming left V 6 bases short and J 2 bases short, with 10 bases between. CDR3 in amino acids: CASSPQAQETQYF. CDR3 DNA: TGTGCCAGCAGCCCGCAGGCTCAAGAGACCCAGTACTTC.

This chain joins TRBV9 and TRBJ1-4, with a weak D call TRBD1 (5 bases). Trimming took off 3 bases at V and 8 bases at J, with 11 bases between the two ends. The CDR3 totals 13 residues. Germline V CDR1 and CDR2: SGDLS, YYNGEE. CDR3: CASSATGLEKLFF. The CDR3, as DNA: TGTGCCAGCAGCGCCACAGGTTTGGAAAAACTGTTTTTT.

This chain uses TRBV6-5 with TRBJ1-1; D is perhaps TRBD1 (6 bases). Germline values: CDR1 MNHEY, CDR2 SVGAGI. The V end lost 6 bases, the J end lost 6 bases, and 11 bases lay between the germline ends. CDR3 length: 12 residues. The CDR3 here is CASRTDSPEAFF. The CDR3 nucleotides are TGTGCCAGCAGGACGGACAGCCCTGAAGCTTTCTTT.

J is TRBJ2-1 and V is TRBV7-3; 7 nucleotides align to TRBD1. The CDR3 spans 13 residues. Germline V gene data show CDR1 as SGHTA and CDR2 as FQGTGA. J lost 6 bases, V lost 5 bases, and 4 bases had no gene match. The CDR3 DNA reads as TGTGCCAGCAGCCTCCGGGACAGCAATGAGCAGTTCTTC. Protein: CASSLRDSNEQFF.

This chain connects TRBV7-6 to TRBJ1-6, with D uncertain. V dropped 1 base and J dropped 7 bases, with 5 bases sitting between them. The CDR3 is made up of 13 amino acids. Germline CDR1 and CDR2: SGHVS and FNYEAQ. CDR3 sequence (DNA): TGTGCCAGCAGCTTAGATGAGAATTCACCCCTCCACTTT. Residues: CASSLDENSPLHF.

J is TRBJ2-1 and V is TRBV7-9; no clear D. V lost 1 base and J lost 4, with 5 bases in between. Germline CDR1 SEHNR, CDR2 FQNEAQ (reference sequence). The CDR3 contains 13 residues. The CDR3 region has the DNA TGTGCCAGCAGCTTAGGGCAATACAATGAGCAGTTCTTC. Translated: CASSLGQYNEQFF.

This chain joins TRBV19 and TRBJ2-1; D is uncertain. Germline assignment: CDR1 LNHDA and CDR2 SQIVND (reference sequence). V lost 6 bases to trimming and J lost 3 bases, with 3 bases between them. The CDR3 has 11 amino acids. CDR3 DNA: TGTGCCAGTAGCCACTACAATGAGCAGTTCTTC. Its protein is CASSHYNEQFF.